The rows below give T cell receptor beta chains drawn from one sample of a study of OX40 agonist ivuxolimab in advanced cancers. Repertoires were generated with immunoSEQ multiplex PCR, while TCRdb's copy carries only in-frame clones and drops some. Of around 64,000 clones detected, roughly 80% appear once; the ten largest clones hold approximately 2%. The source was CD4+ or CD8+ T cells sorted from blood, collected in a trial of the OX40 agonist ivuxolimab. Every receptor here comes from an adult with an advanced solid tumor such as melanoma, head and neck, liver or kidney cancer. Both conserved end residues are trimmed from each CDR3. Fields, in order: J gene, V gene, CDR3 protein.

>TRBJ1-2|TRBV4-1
ASSRGQGPNYGYT
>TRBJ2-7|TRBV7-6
ASSLGEVSYEQY
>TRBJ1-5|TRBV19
ASSRNPGATNQPQH
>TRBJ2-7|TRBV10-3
AISEPLGRQGTYEQY
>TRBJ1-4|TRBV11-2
ASSPTRGEKLF
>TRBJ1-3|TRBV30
AWSVEKGNTIY
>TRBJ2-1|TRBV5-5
ASSLFSGGASEQF
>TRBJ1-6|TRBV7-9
ASSLGDRGNSPLH
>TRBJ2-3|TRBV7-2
ASSFRRSSGGRSDTQY
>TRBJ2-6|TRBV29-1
SVGQDSGANVLT
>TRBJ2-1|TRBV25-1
ASKILMGQGADNEQF
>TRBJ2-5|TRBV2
ASAYGETQY
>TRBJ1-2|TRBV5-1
ASGGQGDYGYT